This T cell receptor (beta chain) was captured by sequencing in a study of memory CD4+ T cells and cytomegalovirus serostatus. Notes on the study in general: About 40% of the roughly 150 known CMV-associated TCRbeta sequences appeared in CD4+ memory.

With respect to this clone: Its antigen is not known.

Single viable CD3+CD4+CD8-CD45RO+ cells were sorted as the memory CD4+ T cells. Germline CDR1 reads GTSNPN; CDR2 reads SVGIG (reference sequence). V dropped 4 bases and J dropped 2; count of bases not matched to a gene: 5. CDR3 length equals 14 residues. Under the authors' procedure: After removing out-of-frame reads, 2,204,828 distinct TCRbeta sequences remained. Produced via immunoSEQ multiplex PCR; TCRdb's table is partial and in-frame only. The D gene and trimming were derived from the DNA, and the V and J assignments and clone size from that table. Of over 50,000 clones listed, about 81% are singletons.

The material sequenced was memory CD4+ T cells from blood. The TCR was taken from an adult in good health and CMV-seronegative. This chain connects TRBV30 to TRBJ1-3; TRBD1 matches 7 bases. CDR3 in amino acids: CAWKPQGAGNTIYF. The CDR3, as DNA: TGTGCCTGGAAGCCTCAGGGGGCTGGAAACACCATATATTTT.